Listed below are T cell receptor beta chains from one sample, sequenced in a study of naive and memory T cell subsets. TCRdb independently ran MiXCR on the UMI-ligation and nested PCR reads; one entry per CDR3 protein. The data contain tens of thousands of distinct CDR3 sequences, about an eighth of them singletons. Material for sequencing was central memory CD4+ T cells from blood. These TCRs come from a human donor in good health. CDR3s include the opening cysteine and the closing phenylalanine or tryptophan. The order of the fields is J gene, D gene, clone size, V gene, CDR3 DNA, CDR3 protein. A D gene is named only where the DNA matches it firmly. Only some rows state a clone size, as once, few, many or a class for expanded clones.

>TRBJ2-7|TRBD2|many|TRBV29-1
TGCAGCGTCCAACTAGCGGACCGCTCCTACGAGCAGTACTTC
CSVQLADRSYEQYF
>TRBJ2-1|-|-|TRBV7-2
TGTGCCAGCAGACCTACAGTGTGCTACAATGAGCAGTTCTTC
CASRPTVCYNEQFF
>TRBJ2-7|TRBD2|few|TRBV9
TGTGCCAGCAGCGTGGGACCGGGGGGGGAGCAGTACTTC
CASSVGPGGEQYF
>TRBJ2-5|-|-|TRBV11-2
TGTGCCAGCAGCTTAGGGACCCAGCGGGTCGGGACCCAGTACTTC
CASSLGTQRVGTQYF
>TRBJ2-7|-|few|TRBV6-6
TGTGCCAGCAGTTCTGCAATTTACGAGCAGTACTTC
CASSSAIYEQYF
>TRBJ2-5|TRBD2|few|TRBV12-3/TRBV12-4
TGTGCCAGCACTCTCAGCGGGAGTGGGCAAGAGACCCAGTACTTC
CASTLSGSGQETQYF
>TRBJ2-7|-|-|TRBV24-1
TGTGCCACCAGTGGGGGACGGACTTCACAGGAGGGTTCCGAGCAGTACTTC
CATSGGRTSQEGSEQYF
>TRBJ2-7|-|-|TRBV20-1
TGCAGTGCTAGAGGGCTCCAATCAACCTACGAGCAGTACTTC
CSARGLQSTYEQYF
>TRBJ2-7|-|many|TRBV30
TGTGCCTGGAGTTCACGCGCTTCCTACGAGCAGTACTTC
CAWSSRASYEQYF
>TRBJ2-2|-|many|TRBV11-3
TGTGCCAGCAGCTTAGATTTCCAAGGAGGCACCGGGGAGCTGTTTTTT
CASSLDFQGGTGELFF
>TRBJ2-5|-|many|TRBV6-5
TGTGCCAGCAGTTCCCCAAGGCAAGAGACCCAGTACTTC
CASSSPRQETQYF
>TRBJ1-4|-|-|TRBV7-9
TGTGCCAGCAGCTTAGCAGTCCGGGGAAATGAAAAACTGTTTTTT
CASSLAVRGNEKLFF
>TRBJ1-5|-|-|TRBV29-1
TGCAGCGTGGGGGAAGTTCAGCCCCAGCATTTT
CSVGEVQPQHF
>TRBJ2-7|TRBD2|many|TRBV20-1
TGCAGTGCTAGAGAAGGTAGCGGGAGTTCGTACGAGCAGTACTTC
CSAREGSGSSYEQYF
>TRBJ2-3|-|-|TRBV28
TGTGCCAGCAGTTTACGGCAGGTTCTAGATACGCAGTATTTT
CASSLRQVLDTQYF
>TRBJ2-3|TRBD2|-|TRBV6-1
TGTGCCAGCAGTGAAGCGCTGGCTAGCGGACTCTACACAGATACGCAGTATTTT
CASSEALASGLYTDTQYF
>TRBJ2-3|TRBD1|few|TRBV28
TGTGCCAGCAGTTTCCCCCGGGGACAGGGGGGGGCAGATACGCAGTATTTT
CASSFPRGQGGADTQYF
>TRBJ2-2|TRBD1|-|TRBV6-2/TRBV6-3
TGTGCCAGCAGAACGCTCCGGGACAGGTCGAACACCGGGGAGCTGTTTTTT
CASRTLRDRSNTGELFF
>TRBJ2-5|-|many|TRBV29-1
TGCAGCGCCACCGGCGGCGAGACCCAGTACTTC
CSATGGETQYF
>TRBJ1-2|-|few|TRBV20-1
TGCAGTGCAAGACAGAACACTAACTATGGCTACACCTTC
CSARQNTNYGYTF
>TRBJ1-2|-|few|TRBV24-1
TGTGCCACCCCTAACTATGGCTACACCTTC
CATPNYGYTF
>TRBJ1-1|-|-|TRBV28
TGTGCCAGCAGGGGCATAAGGGCGTCTTTTGAAGCTTTCTTT
CASRGIRASFEAFF
>TRBJ1-2|TRBD1|-|TRBV20-1
TGCAGTGCTTACACCGGGACAGGGGGTAGTGGCTACACCTTC
CSAYTGTGGSGYTF
>TRBJ2-5|-|few|TRBV11-2
TGTGCCAGCAGATCTAGAGGGACCCAAGAGACCCAGTACTTC
CASRSRGTQETQYF
>TRBJ2-7|-|few|TRBV20-1
TGCAGTGCTATGAGCGGCCGACGCCCCTACGAGCAGTACTTC
CSAMSGRRPYEQYF
>TRBJ1-4|-|many|TRBV5-1
TGCGCCAGCAGCTGGGGACGGATGGCAACTAATGAAAAACTGTTTTTT
CASSWGRMATNEKLFF
>TRBJ2-5|TRBD1|many|TRBV7-7
TGTGCCAGCAGCCGGGCCGCGGGACAGGGGTCGATGGAGACCCAGTACTTC
CASSRAAGQGSMETQYF
>TRBJ1-1|TRBD1|-|TRBV29-1
TGCAGCGTTGATAACAGGGGTTTTGAAGCTTTCTTT
CSVDNRGFEAFF